This is a list of T cell receptor beta chains from one sample in a study of cytotoxic CD8 clonotypes in ibrutinib-treated CLL. Sequencing was performed with immunoSEQ multiplex PCR; in TCRdb, only in-frame clones are kept and a portion is missing. The table has under 300,000 clones, 70% seen once. The material sequenced was PBMCs, taken after 24 months of ibrutinib treatment. The receptors stem from a human donor with chronic lymphocytic leukemia. Each CDR3 is given with its conserved first and last residue. D genes are given only for firm matches. Clone size is given for some rows only: seen once, a few or many times, or a class if the clone is expanded.

TRBJ2-3 - TRBV7-3 - TGTGCCAGCAGCCGAATCCAGGGTTCCACAGATACGCAGTATTTT CASSRIQGSTDTQYF
TRBJ2-7 - TRBV7-9 TRBD1 TGTGCCAGCAGCTTACCCTCGACAGGGTCCGAGCAGTACTTC CASSLPSTGSEQYF
TRBJ1-3 - TRBV7-2 - TGTGCCAGCAGCTCGGGAGCTGGAAACACCATATATTTT CASSSGAGNTIYF
TRBJ2-6 few TRBV10-3 - TGTGCCATCAGTGAGCAGGCTAGCGAGGCCAACGTCCTGACTTTC CAISEQASEANVLTF
TRBJ2-3 once TRBV27 - TGTGCCAGCAGTTTATGGGCAGGCCCAGATACGCAGTATTTT CASSLWAGPDTQYF
TRBJ2-7 - TRBV27 TRBD2 TGTGCCAGCAGTCTAGCGGGAGTAAATGAGCAGTACTTC CASSLAGVNEQYF
TRBJ2-7 few TRBV9 - TGTGCCAGCGGTCCGAAAACGCAGTACTTC CASGPKTQYF
TRBJ2-3 - TRBV7-9 - TGTGCCAGCAGCTTAGCCCGTACTAGCACAGATACGCAGTATTTT CASSLARTSTDTQYF
TRBJ2-5 - TRBV25-1 - TGTGCCAGCAGTCTAGGGGCCCAAGAGACCCAGTACTTC CASSLGAQETQYF
TRBJ1-1 - TRBV5-1 - TGCGCCAGCAGCTTGGCCGGACGACGTGAAGCTTTCTTT CASSLAGRREAFF
TRBJ1-5 - TRBV28 TRBD1 TGTGCCAGCAGAGATACCCCCGGGACAGTTCAGATAGGCAATCAGCCCCAGCATTTT CASRDTPGTVQIGNQPQHF
TRBJ2-7 once TRBV29-1 TRBD1 TGCAGCGGTGGACAGGGGACCTACGAGCAGTACTTC CSGGQGTYEQYF
TRBJ1-1 - TRBV5-5 - TGTGCCAGCAGCTTGGAGGGTGGGACTGAAGCTTTCTTT CASSLEGGTEAFF
TRBJ2-3 - TRBV25-1 - TGTGCCAGCAGTGAAGCCTCCACAGATACGCAGTATTTT CASSEASTDTQYF
TRBJ2-4 - TRBV28 TRBD1 TGTGCCAGCAGTCCCCAGGGACAGGGAATCATTCAGTACTTC CASSPQGQGIIQYF
TRBJ1-5 - TRBV15 - TGTGCCACCAGCAGAGATGGCTTCAGTTCCCAGCATTTT CATSRDGFSSQHF
TRBJ2-7 - TRBV6-5 TRBD2 TGTGCCAGCAGTTACCAGCTAGCGGGAGTGGGAGGCGAGCAGTACTTC CASSYQLAGVGGEQYF
TRBJ1-1 - TRBV28 TRBD1 TGTGCCAGCAGTTTGACAGGGTTAAACACTGAAGCTTTCTTT CASSLTGLNTEAFF
TRBJ2-7 - TRBV29-1 - TGCAGCGTTGAAGACATACAGGGCTACGAGCAGTACTTC CSVEDIQGYEQYF
TRBJ2-5 - TRBV5-1 - TGCGCCAGCAGCCCCTTTCCTGGACAGTCCCAAGAGACCCAGTACTTC CASSPFPGQSQETQYF
TRBJ2-7 - TRBV15 - TGTGCCACCAGCAGGAAGGCTGACAGCTCCTACGAGCAGTACTTC CATSRKADSSYEQYF
TRBJ1-4 - TRBV29-1 - TGCAGCGTTGTTTTACAGGGTGATGAAAAACTGTTTTTT CSVVLQGDEKLFF
TRBJ2-3 - TRBV28 TRBD1 TGTGCCAGCAGAAGTGGGGGACAGGGGACAGATACGCAGTATTTT CASRSGGQGTDTQYF
TRBJ2-5 - TRBV6-6 TRBD1 TGTGCCAGCAGTTATACACCAGGGGGCGCGGAGACCCAGTACTTC CASSYTPGGAETQYF
TRBJ2-2 - TRBV10-3 TRBD2 TGTGCCATCACAGACCACGGGAGGGAGGCGAACACCGGGGAGCTGTTTTTT CAITDHGREANTGELFF
TRBJ2-7 - TRBV18 - TGTGCCAGCTCACCAAGCCAGGACCCCTCCTACGAGCAGTACTTC CASSPSQDPSYEQYF
TRBJ2-3 - TRBV7-2 - TGTGCCAGCAGCCGACAGGGGACTAGAGGTCGCACAGATACGCAGTATTTT CASSRQGTRGRTDTQYF